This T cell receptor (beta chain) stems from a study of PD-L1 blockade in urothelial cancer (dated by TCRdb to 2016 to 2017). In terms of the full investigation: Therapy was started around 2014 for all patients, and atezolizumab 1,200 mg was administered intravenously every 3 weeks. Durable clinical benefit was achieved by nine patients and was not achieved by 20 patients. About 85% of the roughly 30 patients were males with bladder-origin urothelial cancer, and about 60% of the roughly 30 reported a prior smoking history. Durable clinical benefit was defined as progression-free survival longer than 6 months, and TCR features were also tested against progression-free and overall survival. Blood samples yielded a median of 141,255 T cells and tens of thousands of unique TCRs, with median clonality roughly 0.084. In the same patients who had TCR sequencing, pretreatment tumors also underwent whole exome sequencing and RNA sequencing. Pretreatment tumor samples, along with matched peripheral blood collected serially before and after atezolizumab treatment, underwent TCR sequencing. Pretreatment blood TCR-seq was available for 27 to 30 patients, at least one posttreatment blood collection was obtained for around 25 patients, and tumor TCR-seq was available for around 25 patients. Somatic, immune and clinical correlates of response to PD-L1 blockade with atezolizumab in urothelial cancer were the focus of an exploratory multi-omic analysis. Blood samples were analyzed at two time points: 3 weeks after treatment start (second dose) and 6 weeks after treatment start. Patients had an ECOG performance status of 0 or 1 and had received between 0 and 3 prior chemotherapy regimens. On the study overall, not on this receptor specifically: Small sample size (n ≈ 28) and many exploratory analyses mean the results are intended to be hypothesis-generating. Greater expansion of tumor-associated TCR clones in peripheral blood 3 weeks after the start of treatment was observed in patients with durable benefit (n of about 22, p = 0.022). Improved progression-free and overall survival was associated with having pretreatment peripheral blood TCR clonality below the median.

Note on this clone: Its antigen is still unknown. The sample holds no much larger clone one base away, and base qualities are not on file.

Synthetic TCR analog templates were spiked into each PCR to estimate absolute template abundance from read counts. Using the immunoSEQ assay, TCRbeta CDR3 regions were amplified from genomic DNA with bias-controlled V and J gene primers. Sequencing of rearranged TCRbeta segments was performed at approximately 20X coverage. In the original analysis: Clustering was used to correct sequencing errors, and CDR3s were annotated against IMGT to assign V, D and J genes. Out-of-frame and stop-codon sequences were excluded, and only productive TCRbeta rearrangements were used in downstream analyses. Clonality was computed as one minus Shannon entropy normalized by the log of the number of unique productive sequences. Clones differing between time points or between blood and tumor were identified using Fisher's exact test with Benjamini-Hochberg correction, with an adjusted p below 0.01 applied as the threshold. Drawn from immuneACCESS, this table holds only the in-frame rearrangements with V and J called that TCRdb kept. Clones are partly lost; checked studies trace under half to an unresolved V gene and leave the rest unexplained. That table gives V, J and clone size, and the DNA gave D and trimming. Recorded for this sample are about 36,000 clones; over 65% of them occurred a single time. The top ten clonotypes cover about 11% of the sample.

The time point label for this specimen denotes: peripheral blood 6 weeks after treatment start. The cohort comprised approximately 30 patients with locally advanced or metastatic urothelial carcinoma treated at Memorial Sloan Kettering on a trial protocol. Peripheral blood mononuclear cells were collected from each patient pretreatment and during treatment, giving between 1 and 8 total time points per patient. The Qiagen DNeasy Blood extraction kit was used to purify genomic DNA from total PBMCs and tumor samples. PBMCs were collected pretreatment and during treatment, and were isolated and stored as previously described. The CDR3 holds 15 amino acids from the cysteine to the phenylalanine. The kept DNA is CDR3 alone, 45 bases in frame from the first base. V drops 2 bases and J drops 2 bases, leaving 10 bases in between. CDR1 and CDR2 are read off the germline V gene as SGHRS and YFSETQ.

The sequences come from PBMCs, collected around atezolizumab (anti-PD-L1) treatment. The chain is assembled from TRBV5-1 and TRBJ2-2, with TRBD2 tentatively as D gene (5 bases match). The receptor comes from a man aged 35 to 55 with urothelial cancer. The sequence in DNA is TGCGCCAGCAGCTTAGGAGCGGCAAACACCGGGGAGCTGTTTTTT. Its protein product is CASSLGAANTGELFF. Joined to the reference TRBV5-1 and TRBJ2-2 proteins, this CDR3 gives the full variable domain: KAGVTQTPRYLIKTRGQQVTLSCSPISGHRSVSWYQQTPGQGLQFLFEYFSETQRNKGNFPGRFSGRQFSNSRSEMNVSTLELGDSALYLCASSLGAANTGELFFGEGSRLTVL.